This T cell receptor (beta chain) was obtained from a study of shared clonotypes between healthy human individuals. Study-level points and caveats: At large depth, rarefaction still showed sorted-subset sequencing to be incomplete. Across a handful of donors, naive CD4 shared roughly 5%, naive CD8 3% to 3.5%, memory CD4 roughly 2.5%, memory CD8 approximately 0.4%.

In this sample, this clone turned up a few times. Its antigen remains unknown. Sequenced by immunoSEQ multiplex PCR; TCRdb stores in-frame clones only, minus some. The sample lists 600,000 to 700,000 clones, about 80% occurring once. V shed 0 bases and J shed 0 bases, with 10 bases lying between them. The germline CDR1 and CDR2 sequences are MGHRA and YSYEKL. This CDR3 has 16 residues. The source material was memory CD4+ T cells sorted from blood. As for subset: CD45RA-negative fraction. This chain uses TRBV4-1 with TRBJ2-3, with D hard to call. This clonotype was obtained from a woman aged 25-40 years in good health. The DNA of the CDR3 is TGCGCCAGCAGCCAAGAAAGGGCGGAGAGCACAGATACGCAGTATTTT. Translating gives CASSQERAESTDTQYF.